The T cell receptor beta chain described here comes from a study of blood T cell repertoires in COVID-19. This clone was picked up a small number of times. This same CDR3 is encoded by further DNA sequences in the sample. TCRdb's table, derived via immunoSEQ multiplex PCR, lists solely in-frame clones and lacks some. The profile shows hundreds of thousands of clones, more than 65% of them singletons. The sequencing input was peripheral blood. The sequence derives from a woman between 40 and 50 years old with active or convalescent COVID-19.

CDR3: CASSQGQGGQPQHF. The CDR3 DNA follows: TGTGCCAGTAGTCAGGGACAGGGTGGTCAGCCCCAGCATTTT. The chain uses TRBV19 and TRBJ1-5; 9 bases agree with TRBD1. This CDR3 is 14 amino acids long. The germline CDR1 and CDR2 sequences are LNHDA and SQIVND (reference sequence). The trim removed 5 bases at V and 6 bases at J, leaving 5 bases unmatched.